This paragraph covers one T cell receptor (beta chain) sequence. Its antigen remains unidentified. The assay was immunoSEQ multiplex PCR, and TCRdb's table has in-frame clones only and misses some. The sample has some 100,000 clones; 90% are singletons. The data derive from a study of OX40 agonist ivuxolimab in advanced cancers. General study findings and limits: In the expanded peripheral T cells, antigen specificity was never determined.

If patients had autoimmune disease history or systemic immunosuppression, they were excluded. The sample was CD4+ or CD8+ T cells sorted from blood, taken in a trial of the OX40 agonist ivuxolimab. The origin of this receptor is an adult with an advanced solid tumor such as melanoma, head and neck, liver or kidney cancer.

This chain's CDR3 is CASSQTAGLASYEQYF. CDR3 nucleotides: TGTGCCAGCAGCCAAACTGCGGGACTAGCGTCCTACGAGCAGTACTTC. The chain has TRBV4-2 and TRBJ2-7, with 10 bases matching TRBD2. This CDR3 spans 16 amino acids. V trimming: 2 bases; J trimming: 1 base; junction bases outside the gene matches: 5. The germline CDR1 and CDR2 sequences are LGHNA and YNFKEQ.